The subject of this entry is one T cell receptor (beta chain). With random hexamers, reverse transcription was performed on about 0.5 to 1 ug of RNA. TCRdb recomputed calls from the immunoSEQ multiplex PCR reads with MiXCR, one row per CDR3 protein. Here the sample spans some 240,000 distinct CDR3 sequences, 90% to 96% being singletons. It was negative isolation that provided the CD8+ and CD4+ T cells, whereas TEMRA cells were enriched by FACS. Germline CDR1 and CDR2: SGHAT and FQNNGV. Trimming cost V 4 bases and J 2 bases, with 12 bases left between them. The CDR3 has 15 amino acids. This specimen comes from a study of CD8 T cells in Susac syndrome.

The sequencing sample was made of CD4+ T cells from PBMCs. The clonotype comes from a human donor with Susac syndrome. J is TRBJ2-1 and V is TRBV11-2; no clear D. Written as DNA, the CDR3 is TGTGCCAGCAGCTCCCACTCTAGGACCTACAATGAGCAGTTCTTC. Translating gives CASSSHSRTYNEQFF.